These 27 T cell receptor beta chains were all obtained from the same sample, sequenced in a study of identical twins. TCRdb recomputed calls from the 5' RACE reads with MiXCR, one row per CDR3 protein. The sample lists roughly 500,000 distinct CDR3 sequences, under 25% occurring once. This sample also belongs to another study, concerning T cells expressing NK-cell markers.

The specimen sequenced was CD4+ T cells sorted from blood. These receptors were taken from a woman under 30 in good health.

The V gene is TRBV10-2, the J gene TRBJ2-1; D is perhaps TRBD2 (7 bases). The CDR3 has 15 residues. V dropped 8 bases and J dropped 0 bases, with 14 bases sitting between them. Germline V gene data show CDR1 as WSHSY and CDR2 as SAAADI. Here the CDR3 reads CASRGAVSSYNEQFF. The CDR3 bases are TGCGCCAGCCGGGGGGCCGTTAGCTCCTACAATGAGCAGTTCTTC.

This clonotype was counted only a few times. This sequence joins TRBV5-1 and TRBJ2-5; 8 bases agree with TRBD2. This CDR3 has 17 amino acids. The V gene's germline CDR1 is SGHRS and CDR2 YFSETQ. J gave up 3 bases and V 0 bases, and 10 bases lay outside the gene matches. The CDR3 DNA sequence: TGCGCCAGCAGCTTGGAGCCCCTTGGAGCGGGGGAAGAGACCCAGTACTTC. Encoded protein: CASSLEPLGAGEETQYF.

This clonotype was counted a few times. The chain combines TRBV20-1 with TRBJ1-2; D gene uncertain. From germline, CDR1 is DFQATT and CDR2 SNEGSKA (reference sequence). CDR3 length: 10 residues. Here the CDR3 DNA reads TGCAGCCTGGCCGGGTTTGGCTACACCTTC. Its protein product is CSLAGFGYTF.

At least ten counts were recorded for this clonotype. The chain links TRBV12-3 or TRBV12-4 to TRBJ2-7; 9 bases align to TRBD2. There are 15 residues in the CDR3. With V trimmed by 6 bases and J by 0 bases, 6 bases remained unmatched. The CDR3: CASSRGLANSYEQYF. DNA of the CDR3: TGTGCCAGCAGCCGAGGACTAGCGAACTCCTACGAGCAGTACTTC.

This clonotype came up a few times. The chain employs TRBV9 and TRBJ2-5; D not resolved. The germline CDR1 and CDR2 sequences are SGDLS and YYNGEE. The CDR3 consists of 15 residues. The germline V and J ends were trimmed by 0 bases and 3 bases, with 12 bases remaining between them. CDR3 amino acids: CASSVGGRKEETQYF. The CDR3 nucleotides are TGTGCCAGCAGCGTAGGGGGTCGGAAGGAAGAGACCCAGTACTTC.

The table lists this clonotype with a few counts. The CDR3 spells CSAWETGYYNEQFF. CDR3 coding DNA: TGCAGTGCTTGGGAGACAGGATATTACAATGAGCAGTTCTTC. The genes are TRBV20-1 and TRBJ2-1; D perhaps matches TRBD1 (6 bases). Germline V CDR1 and CDR2: DFQATT, SNEGSKA (reference sequence). V lost 5 bases to trimming and J lost 4 bases, with 15 bases between them. The CDR3 has 14 residues.

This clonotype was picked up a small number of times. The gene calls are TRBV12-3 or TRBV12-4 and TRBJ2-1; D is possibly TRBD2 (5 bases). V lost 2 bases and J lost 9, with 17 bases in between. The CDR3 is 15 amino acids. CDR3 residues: CASSLLAGQGSEQFF. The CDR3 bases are TGTGCCAGCAGTTTATTGGCGGGCCAAGGTAGTGAGCAGTTCTTC.

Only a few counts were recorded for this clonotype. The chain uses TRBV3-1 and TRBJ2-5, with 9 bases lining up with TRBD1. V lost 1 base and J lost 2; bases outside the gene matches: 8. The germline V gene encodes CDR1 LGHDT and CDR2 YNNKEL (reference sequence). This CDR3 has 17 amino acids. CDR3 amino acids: CASSQGGTGHYQETQYF. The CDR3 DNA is TGTGCCAGCAGCCAAGGAGGGACAGGGCACTATCAAGAGACCCAGTACTTC.

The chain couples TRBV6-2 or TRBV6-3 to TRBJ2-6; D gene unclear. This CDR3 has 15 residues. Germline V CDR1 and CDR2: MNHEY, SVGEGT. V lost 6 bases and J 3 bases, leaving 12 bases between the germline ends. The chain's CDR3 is CASSTLSGGANVLTF. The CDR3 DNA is TGTGCCAGCAGCACCCTCTCCGGTGGGGCCAACGTCCTGACTTTC.

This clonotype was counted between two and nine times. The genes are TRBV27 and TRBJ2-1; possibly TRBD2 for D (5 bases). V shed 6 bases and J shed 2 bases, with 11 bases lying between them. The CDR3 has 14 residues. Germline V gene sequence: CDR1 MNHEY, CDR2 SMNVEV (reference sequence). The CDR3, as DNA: TGTGCCAGCAGCGAGCGGCCTGCCTACAATGAGCAGTTCTTC. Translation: CASSERPAYNEQFF.

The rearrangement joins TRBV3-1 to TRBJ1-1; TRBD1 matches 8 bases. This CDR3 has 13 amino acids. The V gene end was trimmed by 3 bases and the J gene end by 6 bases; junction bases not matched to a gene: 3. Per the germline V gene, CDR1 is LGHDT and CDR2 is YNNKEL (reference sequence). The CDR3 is CASSQMTGAEAFF. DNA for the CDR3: TGTGCCAGCAGCCAGATGACAGGGGCTGAAGCTTTCTTT. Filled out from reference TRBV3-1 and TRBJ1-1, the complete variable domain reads DTAVSQTPKYLVTQMGNDKSIKCEQNLGHDTMYWYKQDSKKFLKIMFSYNNKELIINETVPNRFSPKSPDKAHLNLHINSLELGDSAVYFCASSQMTGAEAFFGQGTRLTVV.

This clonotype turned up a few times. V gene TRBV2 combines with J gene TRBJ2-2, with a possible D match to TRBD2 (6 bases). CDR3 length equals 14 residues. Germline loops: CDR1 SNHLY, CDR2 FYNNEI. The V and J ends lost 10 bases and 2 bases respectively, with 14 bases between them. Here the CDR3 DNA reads TGTGCCACCCGGGGGAATCCAAACACCGGGGAGCTGTTTTTT. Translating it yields CATRGNPNTGELFF. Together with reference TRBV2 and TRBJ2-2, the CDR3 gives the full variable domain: EPEVTQTPSHQVTQMGQEVILRCVPISNHLYFYWYRQILGQKVEFLVSFYNNEISEKSEIFDDQFSVERPDGSNFTLKIRSTKLEDSAMYFCATRGNPNTGELFFGEGSRLTVL.

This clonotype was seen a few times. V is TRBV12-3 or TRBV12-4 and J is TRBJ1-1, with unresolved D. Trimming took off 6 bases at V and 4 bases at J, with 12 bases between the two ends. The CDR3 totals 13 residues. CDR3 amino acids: CASRSLTSTEAFF. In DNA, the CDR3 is TGTGCCAGCAGAAGCTTGACGAGCACTGAAGCTTTCTTT.

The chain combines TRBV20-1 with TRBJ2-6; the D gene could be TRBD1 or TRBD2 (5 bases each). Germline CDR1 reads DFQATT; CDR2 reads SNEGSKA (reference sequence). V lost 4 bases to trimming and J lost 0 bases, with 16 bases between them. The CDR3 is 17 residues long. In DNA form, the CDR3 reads TGCAGTGCTAACCGGGACGGCGTGTCCTCTGGGGCCAACGTCCTGACTTTC. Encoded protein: CSANRDGVSSGANVLTF.

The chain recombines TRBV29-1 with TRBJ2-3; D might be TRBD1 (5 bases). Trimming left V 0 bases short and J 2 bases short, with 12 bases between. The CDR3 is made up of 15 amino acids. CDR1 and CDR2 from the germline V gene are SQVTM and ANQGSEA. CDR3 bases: TGCAGCGTTGAAGATAGAAGGGGCCCCACAGATACGCAGTATTTT. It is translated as CSVEDRRGPTDTQYF.

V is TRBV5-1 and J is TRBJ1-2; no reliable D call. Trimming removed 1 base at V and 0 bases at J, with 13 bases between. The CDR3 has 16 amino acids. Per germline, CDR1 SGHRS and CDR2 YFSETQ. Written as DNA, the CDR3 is TGCGCCAGCAGCTTGACTCCGGGAACGACTAACTATGGCTACACCTTC. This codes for CASSLTPGTTNYGYTF.

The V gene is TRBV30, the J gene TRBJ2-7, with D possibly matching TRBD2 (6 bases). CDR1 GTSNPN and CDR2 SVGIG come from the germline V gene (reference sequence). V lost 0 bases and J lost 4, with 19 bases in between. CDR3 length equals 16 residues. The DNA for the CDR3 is TGTGCCTGGAGTGTACCGGCGGGACTCGCCTCTTACGAGCAGTACTTC. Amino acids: CAWSVPAGLASYEQYF.

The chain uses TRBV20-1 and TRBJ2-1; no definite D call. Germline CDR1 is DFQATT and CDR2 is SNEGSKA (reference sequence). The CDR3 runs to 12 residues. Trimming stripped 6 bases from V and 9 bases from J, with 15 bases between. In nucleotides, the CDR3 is TGCAGTGCCCCGGGCTCCACGAGTGAGCAGTTCTTC. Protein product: CSAPGSTSEQFF.

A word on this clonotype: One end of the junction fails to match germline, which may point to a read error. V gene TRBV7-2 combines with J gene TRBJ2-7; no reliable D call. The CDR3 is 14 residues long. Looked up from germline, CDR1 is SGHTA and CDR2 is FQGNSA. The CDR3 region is CASTLGSRIYEQYF. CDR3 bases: TGTGCCAGCACCTTAGGTTCAAGGATCTACGAGCAGTACTTC.

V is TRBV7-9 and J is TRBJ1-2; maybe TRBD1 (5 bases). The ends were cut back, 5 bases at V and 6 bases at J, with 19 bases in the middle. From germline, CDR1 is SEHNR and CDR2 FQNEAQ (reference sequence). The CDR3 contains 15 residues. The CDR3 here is CASSPLTTWGNGYTF. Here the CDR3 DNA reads TGTGCCAGCAGCCCCCTTACTACTTGGGGGAATGGCTACACCTTC.

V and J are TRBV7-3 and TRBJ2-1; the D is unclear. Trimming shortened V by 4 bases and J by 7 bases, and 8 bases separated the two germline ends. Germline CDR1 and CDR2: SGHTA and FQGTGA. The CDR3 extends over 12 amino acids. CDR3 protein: CASSSGRNEQFF. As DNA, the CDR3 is TGTGCCAGCAGCTCCGGGCGAAATGAGCAGTTCTTC.

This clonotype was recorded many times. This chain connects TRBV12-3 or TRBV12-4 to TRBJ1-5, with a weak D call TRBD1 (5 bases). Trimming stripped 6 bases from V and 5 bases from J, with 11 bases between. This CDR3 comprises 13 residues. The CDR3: CASSSRGDQPQHF. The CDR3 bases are TGTGCCAGCAGCTCCAGAGGGGATCAGCCCCAGCATTTT.

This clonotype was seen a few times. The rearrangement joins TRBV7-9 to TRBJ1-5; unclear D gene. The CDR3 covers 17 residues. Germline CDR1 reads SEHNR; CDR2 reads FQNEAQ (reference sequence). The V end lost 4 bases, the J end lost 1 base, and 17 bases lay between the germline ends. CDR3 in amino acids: CASSSVVWGKSNQPQHF. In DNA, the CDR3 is TGTGCCAGCAGCTCCGTTGTGTGGGGTAAAAGCAATCAGCCCCAGCATTTT.

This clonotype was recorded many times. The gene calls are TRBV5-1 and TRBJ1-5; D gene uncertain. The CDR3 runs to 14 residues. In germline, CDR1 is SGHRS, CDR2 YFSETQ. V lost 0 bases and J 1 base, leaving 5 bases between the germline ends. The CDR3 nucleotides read TGCGCCAGCAGCTTGGGTGGAAGCAATCAGCCCCAGCATTTT. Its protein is CASSLGGSNQPQHF.

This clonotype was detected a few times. Here the CDR3 reads CSAEVLGQGADTQYF. The CDR3 DNA reads as TGCAGTGCTGAGGTCCTCGGTCAGGGCGCAGATACGCAGTATTTT. This chain connects TRBV20-1 to TRBJ2-3; maybe TRBD1 (5 bases). The CDR3 consists of 15 residues. Germline V CDR1 and CDR2: DFQATT, SNEGSKA (reference sequence). Trimming cost V 5 bases and J 4 bases, with 19 bases left between them.

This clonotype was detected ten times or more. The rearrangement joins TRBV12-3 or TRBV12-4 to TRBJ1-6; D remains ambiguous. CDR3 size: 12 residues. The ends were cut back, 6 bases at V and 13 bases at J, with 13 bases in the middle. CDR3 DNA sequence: TGTGCCAGCAGCCCCGCTAATCGGCCCCTCCACTTT. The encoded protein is CASSPANRPLHF.

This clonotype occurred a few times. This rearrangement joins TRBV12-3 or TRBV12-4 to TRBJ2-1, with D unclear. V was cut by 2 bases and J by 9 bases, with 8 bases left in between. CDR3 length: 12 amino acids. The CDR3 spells CASSLLLAEQFF. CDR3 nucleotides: TGTGCCAGCAGTTTACTTCTGGCTGAGCAGTTCTTC.